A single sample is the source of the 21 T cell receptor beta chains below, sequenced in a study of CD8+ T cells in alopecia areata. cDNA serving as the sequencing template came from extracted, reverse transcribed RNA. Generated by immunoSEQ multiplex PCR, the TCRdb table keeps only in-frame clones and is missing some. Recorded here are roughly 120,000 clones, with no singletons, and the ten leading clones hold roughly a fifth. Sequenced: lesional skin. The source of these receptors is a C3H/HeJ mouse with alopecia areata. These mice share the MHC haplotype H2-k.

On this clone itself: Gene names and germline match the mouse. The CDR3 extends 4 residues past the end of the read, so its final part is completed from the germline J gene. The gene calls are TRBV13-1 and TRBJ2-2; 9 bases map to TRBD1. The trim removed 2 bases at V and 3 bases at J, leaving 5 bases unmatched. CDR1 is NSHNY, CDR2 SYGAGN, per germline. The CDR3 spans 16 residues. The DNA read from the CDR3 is TGTGCCAGCAGTGAAGAACAGGGGGCTTACACCGGG. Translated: CASSEEQGAYTG. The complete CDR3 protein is CASSEEQGAYTGQLYF.

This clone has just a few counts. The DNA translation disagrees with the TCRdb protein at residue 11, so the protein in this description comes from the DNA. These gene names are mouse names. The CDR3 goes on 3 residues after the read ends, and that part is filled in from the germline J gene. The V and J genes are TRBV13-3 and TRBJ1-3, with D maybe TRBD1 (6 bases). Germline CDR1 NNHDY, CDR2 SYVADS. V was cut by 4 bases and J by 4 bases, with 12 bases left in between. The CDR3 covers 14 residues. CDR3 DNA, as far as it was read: TGTGCCAGCAGTCGGGCAGGGGAGGGAAATACG. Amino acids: CASSRAGEGNT. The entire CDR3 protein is CASSRAGEGNTLYF.

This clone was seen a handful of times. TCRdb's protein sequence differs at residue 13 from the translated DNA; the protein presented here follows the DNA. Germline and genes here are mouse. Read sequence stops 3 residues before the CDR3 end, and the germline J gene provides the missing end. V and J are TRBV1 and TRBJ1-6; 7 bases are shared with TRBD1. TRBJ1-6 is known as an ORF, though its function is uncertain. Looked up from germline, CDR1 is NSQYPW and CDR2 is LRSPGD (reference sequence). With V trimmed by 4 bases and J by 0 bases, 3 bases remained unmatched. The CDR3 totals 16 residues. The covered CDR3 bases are TGCACCTGCAGTGTCAGACAGGGTTCCTATAATTCGCCC. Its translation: CTCSVRQGSYNSP. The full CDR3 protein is CTCSVRQGSYNSPLYF.

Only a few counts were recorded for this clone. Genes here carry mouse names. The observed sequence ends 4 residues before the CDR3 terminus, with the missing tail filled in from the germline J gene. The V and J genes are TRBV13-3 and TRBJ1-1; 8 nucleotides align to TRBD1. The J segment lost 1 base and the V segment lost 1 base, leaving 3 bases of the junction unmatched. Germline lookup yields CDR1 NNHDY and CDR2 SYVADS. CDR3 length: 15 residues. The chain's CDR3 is CASSDPGGLNTEVFF. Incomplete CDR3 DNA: TGTGCCAGCAGTGATCCAGGGGGCCTAAACACA.

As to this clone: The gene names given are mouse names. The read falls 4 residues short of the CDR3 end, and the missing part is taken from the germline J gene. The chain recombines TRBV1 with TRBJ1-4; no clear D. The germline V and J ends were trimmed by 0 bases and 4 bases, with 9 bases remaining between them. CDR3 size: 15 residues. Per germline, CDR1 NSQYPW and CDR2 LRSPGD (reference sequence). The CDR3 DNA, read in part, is TGCACCTGCAGTGCAGATCTTTACAGCAACGAA. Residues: CTCSADLYSNE. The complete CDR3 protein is CTCSADLYSNERLFF.

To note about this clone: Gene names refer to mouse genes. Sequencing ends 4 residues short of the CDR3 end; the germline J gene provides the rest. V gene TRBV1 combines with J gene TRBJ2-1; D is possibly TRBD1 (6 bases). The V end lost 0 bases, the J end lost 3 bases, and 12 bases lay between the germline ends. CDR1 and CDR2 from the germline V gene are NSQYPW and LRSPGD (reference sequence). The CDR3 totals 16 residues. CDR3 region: CTCSAESGHSYAEQFF. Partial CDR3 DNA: TGCACCTGCAGTGCAGAATCGGGACATTCCTATGCT.

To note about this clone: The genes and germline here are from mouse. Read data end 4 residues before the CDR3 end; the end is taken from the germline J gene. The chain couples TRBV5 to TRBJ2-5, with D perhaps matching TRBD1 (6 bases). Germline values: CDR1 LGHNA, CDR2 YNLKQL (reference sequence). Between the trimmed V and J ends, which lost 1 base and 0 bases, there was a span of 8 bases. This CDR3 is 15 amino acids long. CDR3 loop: CASSQGTANQDTQYF. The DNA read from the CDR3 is TGTGCCAGCAGCCAAGGGACAGCTAACCAAGAC.

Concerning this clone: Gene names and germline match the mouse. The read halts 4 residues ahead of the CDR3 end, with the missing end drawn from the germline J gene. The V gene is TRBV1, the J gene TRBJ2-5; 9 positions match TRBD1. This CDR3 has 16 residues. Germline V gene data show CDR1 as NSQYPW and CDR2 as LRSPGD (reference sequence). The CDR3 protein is CTCSADQGTGRDTQYF. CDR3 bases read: TGCACCTGCAGTGCAGATCAGGGGACAGGGAGAGAC.

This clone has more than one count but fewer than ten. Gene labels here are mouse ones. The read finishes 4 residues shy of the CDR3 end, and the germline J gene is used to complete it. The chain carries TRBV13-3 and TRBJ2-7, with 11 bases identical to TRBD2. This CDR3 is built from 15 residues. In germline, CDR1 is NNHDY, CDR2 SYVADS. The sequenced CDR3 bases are TGTGCCAGCAGTGACGTCTGGACTGGGGGGTAT. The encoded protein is CASSDVWTGGY. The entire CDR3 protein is CASSDVWTGGYEQYF.

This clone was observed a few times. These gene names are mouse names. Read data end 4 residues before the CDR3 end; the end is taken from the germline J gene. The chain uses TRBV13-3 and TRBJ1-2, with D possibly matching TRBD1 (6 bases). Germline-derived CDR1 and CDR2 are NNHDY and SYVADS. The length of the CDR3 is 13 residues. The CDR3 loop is CASSEDRRSDYTF. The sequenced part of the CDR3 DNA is TGTGCCAGCAGTGAAGACAGGCGGTCC.

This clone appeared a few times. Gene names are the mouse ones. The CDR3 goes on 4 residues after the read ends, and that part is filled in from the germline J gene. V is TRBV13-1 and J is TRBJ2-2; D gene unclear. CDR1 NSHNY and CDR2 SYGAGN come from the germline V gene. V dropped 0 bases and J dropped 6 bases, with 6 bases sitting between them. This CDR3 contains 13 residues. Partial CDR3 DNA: TGTGCCAGCAGTGATGCAAGGGCCGGG. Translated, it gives CASSDARAG. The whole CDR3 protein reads CASSDARAGQLYF.

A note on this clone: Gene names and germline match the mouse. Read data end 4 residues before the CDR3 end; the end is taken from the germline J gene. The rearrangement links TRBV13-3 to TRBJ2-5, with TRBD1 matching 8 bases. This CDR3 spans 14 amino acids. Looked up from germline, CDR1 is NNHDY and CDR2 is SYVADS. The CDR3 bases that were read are TGTGCCAGCGGGGGAGACAGGGGTGGAGAC. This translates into CASGGDRGGD. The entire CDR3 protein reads CASGGDRGGDTQYF.

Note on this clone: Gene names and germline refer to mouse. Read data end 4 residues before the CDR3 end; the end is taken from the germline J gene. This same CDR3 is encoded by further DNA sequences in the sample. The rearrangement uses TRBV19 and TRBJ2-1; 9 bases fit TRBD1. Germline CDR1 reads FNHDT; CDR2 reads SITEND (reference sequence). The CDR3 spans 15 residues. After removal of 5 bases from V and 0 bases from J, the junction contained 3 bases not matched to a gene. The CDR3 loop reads CASRPGQGNYAEQFF. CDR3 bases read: TGTGCCAGCAGGCCGGGACAGGGTAACTATGCT.

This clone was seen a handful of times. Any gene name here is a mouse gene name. The CDR3 region is CASSERGEETLYF. The CDR3 bases that were read are TGTGCCAGCAGTGAGCGGGGGGAAGAA. The chain is built from TRBV13-3 and TRBJ2-3, with a possible D match to TRBD2 (6 bases). The CDR3 end lies 4 residues beyond the end of the read and is filled in from the germline J gene. The CDR3 is 13 amino acids. The germline V gene has CDR1 NNHDY and CDR2 SYVADS.

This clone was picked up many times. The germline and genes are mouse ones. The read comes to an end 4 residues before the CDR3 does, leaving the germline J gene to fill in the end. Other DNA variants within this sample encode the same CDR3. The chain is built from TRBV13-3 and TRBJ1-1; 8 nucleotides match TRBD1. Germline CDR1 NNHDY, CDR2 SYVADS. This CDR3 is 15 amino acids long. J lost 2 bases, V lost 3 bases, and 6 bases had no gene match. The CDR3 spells CASSVRTGRNTEVFF. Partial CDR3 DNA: TGTGCCAGCAGTGTTAGGACAGGGCGCAACACA.

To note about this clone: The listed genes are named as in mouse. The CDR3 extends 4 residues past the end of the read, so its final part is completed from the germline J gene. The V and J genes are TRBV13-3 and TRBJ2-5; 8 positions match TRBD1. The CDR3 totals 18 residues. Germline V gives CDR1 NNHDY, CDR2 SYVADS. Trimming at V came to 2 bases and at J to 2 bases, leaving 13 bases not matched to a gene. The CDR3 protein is CASSEWQGAQEFQDTQYF. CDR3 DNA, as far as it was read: TGTGCCAGCAGTGAATGGCAGGGGGCGCAGGAATTCCAAGAC.

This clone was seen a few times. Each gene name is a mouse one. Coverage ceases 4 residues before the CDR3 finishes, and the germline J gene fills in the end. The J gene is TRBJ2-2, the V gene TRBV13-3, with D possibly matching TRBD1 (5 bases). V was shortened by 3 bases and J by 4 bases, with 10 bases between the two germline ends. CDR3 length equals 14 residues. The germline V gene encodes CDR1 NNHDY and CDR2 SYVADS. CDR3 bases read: TGTGCCAGCAGTGTCCAGGGCTCCACCGGG. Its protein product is CASSVQGSTG. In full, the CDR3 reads CASSVQGSTGQLYF.

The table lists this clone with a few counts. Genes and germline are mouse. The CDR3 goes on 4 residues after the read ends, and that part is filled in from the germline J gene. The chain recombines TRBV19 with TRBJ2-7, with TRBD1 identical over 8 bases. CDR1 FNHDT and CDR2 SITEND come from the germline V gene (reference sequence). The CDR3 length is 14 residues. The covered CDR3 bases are TGTGCCAGCAGTATGCGACAGGGGATTGAT. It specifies CASSMRQGID. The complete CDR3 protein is CASSMRQGIDEQYF.

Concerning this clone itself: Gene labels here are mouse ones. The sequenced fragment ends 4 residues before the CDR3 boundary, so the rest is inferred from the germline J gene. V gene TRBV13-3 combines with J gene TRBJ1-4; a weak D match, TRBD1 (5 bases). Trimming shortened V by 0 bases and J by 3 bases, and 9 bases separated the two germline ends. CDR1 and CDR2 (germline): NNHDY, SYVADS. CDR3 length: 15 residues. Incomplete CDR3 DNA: TGTGCCAGCAGTGATGGGTGGGGGGCCAACGAA. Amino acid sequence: CASSDGWGANE. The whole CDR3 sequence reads CASSDGWGANERLFF.

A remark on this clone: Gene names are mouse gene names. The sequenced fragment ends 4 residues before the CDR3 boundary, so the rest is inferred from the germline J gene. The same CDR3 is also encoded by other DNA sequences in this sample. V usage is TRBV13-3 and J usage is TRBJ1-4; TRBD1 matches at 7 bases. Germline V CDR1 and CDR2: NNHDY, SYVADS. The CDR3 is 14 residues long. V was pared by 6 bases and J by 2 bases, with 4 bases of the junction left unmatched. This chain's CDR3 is CASKRQGSNERLFF. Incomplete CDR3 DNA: TGTGCCAGCAAAAGACAGGGATCCAACGAA.

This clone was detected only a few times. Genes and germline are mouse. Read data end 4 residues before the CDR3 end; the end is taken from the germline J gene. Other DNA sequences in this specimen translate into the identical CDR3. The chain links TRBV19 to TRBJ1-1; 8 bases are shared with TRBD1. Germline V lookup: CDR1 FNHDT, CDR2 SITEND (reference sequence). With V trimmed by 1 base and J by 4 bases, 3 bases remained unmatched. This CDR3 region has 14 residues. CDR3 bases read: TGTGCCAGCAGTATACGTCAGGGGGCCACA. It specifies CASSIRQGAT. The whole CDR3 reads CASSIRQGATEVFF.